A selection of T cell receptor beta chains follows, all from one sample in a study of blood T cell repertoires in COVID-19. Some clones are missing from TCRdb's copy, which holds only in-frame ones; the method was immunoSEQ multiplex PCR. This sample has about 110,000 clones, with roughly 82% found just once. The sequenced material came from peripheral blood. The receptor set was obtained from a woman of 80 years or more with active or convalescent COVID-19. Each CDR3 is given with its conserved first and last residue. A D gene is named only where the DNA matches it firmly. The size entry is marked missing in some rows and otherwise reads once, few, many or a size class.

15	once	-	TRBV5-1	TRBJ1-2	CASSLVIGRDYGYTF	TGCGCCAGCAGCTTGGTGATTGGCAGGGACTATGGCTACACCTTC
14	-	-	TRBV2	TRBJ1-5	CASNPSGRNQPQHF	TGTGCCTCCAACCCTAGTGGTCGGAATCAGCCCCAGCATTTT
17	-	TRBD2	TRBV11-2	TRBJ2-2	CASSLGLGLAGGRELFF	TGTGCCAGCAGCTTAGGCCTTGGACTAGCGGGAGGAAGGGAGCTGTTTTTT
15	-	TRBD2	TRBV7-9	TRBJ2-5	CASSLVGLDGETQYF	TGTGCCAGCAGCTTAGTCGGACTAGACGGAGAGACCCAGTACTTC
13	-	TRBD2	TRBV2	TRBJ2-7	CASSLAGGYEQYF	TGTGCCAGCAGTCTAGCGGGGGGCTACGAGCAGTACTTC
13	-	-	TRBV9	TRBJ2-7	CASSVGPGEEQYF	TGTGCCAGCAGCGTGGGTCCAGGGGAAGAGCAGTACTTC
15	-	TRBD1	TRBV27	TRBJ2-1	CASTKGTGVGNEQFF	TGTGCCAGCACCAAGGGTACAGGGGTCGGCAATGAGCAGTTCTTC
15	-	TRBD2	TRBV6-5	TRBJ2-1	CASSYRAGGHGEQFF	TGTGCCAGCAGTTACAGGGCGGGAGGGCATGGTGAGCAGTTCTTC
15	-	-	TRBV7-2	TRBJ2-1	CASSLAASGLNEQFF	TGTGCCAGCAGCTTAGCGGCTAGTGGTCTCAATGAGCAGTTCTTC
14	-	TRBD1	TRBV5-1	TRBJ1-4	CASRGDRSNEKLFF	TGCGCCAGCAGGGGGGACAGAAGTAATGAAAAACTGTTTTTT
14	-	TRBD1	TRBV10-3	TRBJ1-2	CAISPTGGVYGYTF	TGTGCCATCAGTCCGACAGGGGGGGTCTATGGCTACACCTTC
13	-	-	TRBV7-9	TRBJ2-7	CASSSQGIAEQYF	TGTGCCAGCAGCTCGCAGGGAATTGCCGAGCAGTACTTC
15	-	-	TRBV15	TRBJ2-1	CATSRDPSPYNEQFF	TGTGCCACCAGCAGAGATCCTAGCCCTTACAATGAGCAGTTCTTC
15	few	TRBD1	TRBV20-1	TRBJ1-2	CSASLQGDPNYGYTF	TGCAGTGCTAGTTTACAGGGGGATCCTAACTATGGCTACACCTTC
16	-	-	TRBV27	TRBJ2-7	CASSQRGGPSSYEQYF	TGTGCCAGCAGTCAACGCGGAGGGCCTAGCTCCTACGAGCAGTACTTC
14	-	-	TRBV6-4	TRBJ1-2	CASSAQGANYGYTF	TGTGCCAGCAGTGCACAGGGAGCTAACTATGGCTACACCTTC
16	-	TRBD2	TRBV5-1	TRBJ2-1	CASTQLTTSRNNEQFF	TGCGCCAGCACCCAACTGACGACTAGCAGAAACAATGAGCAGTTCTTC